The entry below describes one T cell receptor beta chain. The antigen remains unidentified. These data originate in a study of cytomegalovirus exposure and HLA in healthy donors. This CDR3 has 13 amino acids. The germline V and J ends were trimmed by 3 bases and 2 bases, with 8 bases remaining between them. The V gene's germline CDR1 is SGHDT and CDR2 YYEEEE. The PCR was carried out with 60 Vbeta primers and 13 Jbeta primers. This table comes from immunoSEQ multiplex PCR, and its TCRdb copy is limited to in-frame clones, with some not included. The sample lists around 53,000 clones; about three quarters were seen once. Study outcomes and limitations: According to an earlier analysis, most TCR beta V segments yielded productive rearrangements about 90% or about 30% of the time.

This clonotype was obtained from a man aged 18 to 35 in good health and CMV-seronegative. Sequenced sample: PBMCs. The V and J genes are TRBV5-6 and TRBJ1-2; no reliable D call. CDR3 loop: CASSSAINYGYTF. CDR3 bases: TGTGCCAGCAGCTCTGCTATAAACTATGGCTACACCTTC.